This paragraph reports one TCR beta chain. Antigen specificity is unknown. The repertoire was sequenced with immunoSEQ multiplex PCR; TCRdb's copy has only in-frame clones and lacks some. The top ten clones hold around two fifths of a sample with about 20,000 clones, approximately 80% of them seen once. The data originate from a study of PD-1 blockade in classical Hodgkin lymphoma. Overall study results and limits: Relapsed/refractory patients reportedly had the lowest baseline TCR diversity, below newly diagnosed patients, who were below healthy donors.

Time point denoted: cycle 4 day 1 (C4D1), after 6 weeks of nivolumab. Every single patient, without exception, relapsed after autologous stem cell transplantation, and brentuximab vedotin exposure varied. V lost 0 bases, J lost 1 base, and 9 bases lay in between. CDR3 size: 15 residues. Germline V lookup: CDR1 SNHLY, CDR2 FYNNEI. Source: peripheral blood mononuclear cells (PBMCs), taken before the fourth cycle of nivolumab. The chain couples TRBV2 to TRBJ1-2, with unresolved D. The receptor's source is a human donor with classical Hodgkin lymphoma. The CDR3 loop reads CASSEAFSYNYGYTF. CDR3 in DNA: TGTGCCAGCAGTGAAGCCTTCTCATATAACTATGGCTACACCTTC.